These 8 T cell receptor beta chains were all obtained from the same sample, sequenced in a study of breast tumors, draining lymph nodes, adjacent tissues. Using its own MiXCR run on the multiplex PCR reads, TCRdb lists one record per CDR3 protein. This sample has about 63,000 distinct CDR3 sequences, with less than 60% found just once. Sequencing was done on a sample of breast tumor tissue. The receptor source for this set is a female donor with breast cancer. Some clones in this sample may be carry-over from other donors' samples.

This clonotype was detected many times. This CDR3 reads CASSAGLAELEQFF. DNA for the CDR3: TGTGCCAGCAGTGCGGGACTAGCGGAGCTTGAGCAGTTCTTC. The V and J genes are TRBV12-3 or TRBV12-4 and TRBJ2-1, with TRBD2 matching over 11 bases. The length of the CDR3 is 14 residues. The V segment lost 5 bases and the J segment 9 bases; nucleotides outside the gene matches: 6.

The chain combines TRBV19 with TRBJ2-2; 7 nucleotides agree with TRBD2. This CDR3 spans 15 amino acids. V shed 3 bases, J shed 9 bases, and the junction held 10 bases outside the gene matches. Germline CDR1 LNHDA, CDR2 SQIVND (reference sequence). CDR3 in amino acids: CASSMRAGVTWELFF. DNA of the CDR3: TGTGCCAGTAGTATGAGGGCGGGAGTAACCTGGGAGCTGTTTTTT.

CDR3 residues: CASSGRWGLSTDTQYF. The CDR3 DNA is TGTGCCAGCAGCGGCCGTTGGGGCCTTAGCACAGATACGCAGTATTTT. The genes are TRBV7-6 and TRBJ2-3, with a tentative D call TRBD1 (5 bases). V lost 5 bases and J lost 0, with 15 bases in between. The V gene's germline CDR1 is SGHVS and CDR2 FNYEAQ. The CDR3 sequence is 16 residues long.

This chain joins TRBV5-1 and TRBJ2-2, with D tentatively TRBD1 or TRBD2 (5 bases each). Germline CDR1 SGHRS, CDR2 YFSETQ. The V and J ends lost 7 bases and 8 bases respectively, with 15 bases between them. CDR3 size: 13 residues. CDR3 bases: TGCGCCAGCCCCACGGGGCAGGGAGGGGAGCTGTTTTTT. This translates into CASPTGQGGELFF.

This clonotype has a handful of counts. The conserved final phenylalanine or tryptophan is absent from the CDR3, which likely points to a read error. The V gene is TRBV9, the J gene TRBJ2-5, with TRBD2 as a possible D gene (6 bases). Per the germline V gene, CDR1 is SGDLS and CDR2 is YYNGEE. There are 14 residues in the CDR3. The CDR3 DNA reads TGTGCCAGCAGCTCCCGGGACTCTCAAGATACCCAGTACTCC. Translation: CASSSRDSQDTQYS.

There are many counts of this clonotype. The chain links TRBV4-3 to TRBJ1-6; 9 bases are a match to TRBD1. The CDR3 is made up of 15 amino acids. CDR1 and CDR2 (germline): LGHNA, YSLEER. V was clipped by 4 bases and J by 7 bases; unmatched bases: 5. The CDR3 nucleotides read TGCGCCAGCAGCCCTGACAGGGGGGAGAATTCACCCCTCCACTTT. It is translated as CASSPDRGENSPLHF.

In this sample, this clonotype turned up many times. This chain links TRBV12-5 with TRBJ2-3, with a possible D match to TRBD2 (6 bases). Per germline, CDR1 LGHNT and CDR2 FRNRAP. This CDR3 contains 13 residues. V was clipped by 0 bases and J by 5 bases, with 6 bases between them. The CDR3 is CASGLVGGDTQYF. CDR3 bases: TGTGCTAGTGGTTTGGTGGGGGGAGATACGCAGTATTTT.

The chain links TRBV6-5 to TRBJ1-2; D is possibly TRBD1 (6 bases). CDR1 and CDR2 (germline): MNHEY, SVGAGI. The CDR3 has 14 residues. Trimming shortened V by 5 bases and J by 6 bases, and 16 bases separated the two germline ends. The CDR3 nucleotides are TGTGCCAGCAGTCACGGGGGGCCTTCTAATGGCTACACCTTC. Translating it yields CASSHGGPSNGYTF.